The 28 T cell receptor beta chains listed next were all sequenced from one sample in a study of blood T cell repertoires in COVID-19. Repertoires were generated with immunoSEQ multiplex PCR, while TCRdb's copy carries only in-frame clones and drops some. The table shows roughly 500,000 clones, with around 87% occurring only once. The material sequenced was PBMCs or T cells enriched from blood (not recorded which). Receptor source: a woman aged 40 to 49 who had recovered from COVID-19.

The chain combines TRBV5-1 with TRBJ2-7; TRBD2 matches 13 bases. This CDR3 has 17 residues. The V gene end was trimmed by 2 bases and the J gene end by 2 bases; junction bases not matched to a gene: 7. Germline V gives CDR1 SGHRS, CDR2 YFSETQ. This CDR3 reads CASSFELAGGPTYEQYF. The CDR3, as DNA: TGCGCCAGCAGCTTTGAACTAGCGGGAGGGCCGACCTACGAGCAGTACTTC.

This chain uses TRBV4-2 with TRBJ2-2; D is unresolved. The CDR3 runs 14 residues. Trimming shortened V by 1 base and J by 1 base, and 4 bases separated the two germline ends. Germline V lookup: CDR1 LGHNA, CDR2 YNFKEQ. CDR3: CASSQAMNTGELFF. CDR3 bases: TGTGCCAGCAGCCAAGCAATGAACACCGGGGAGCTGTTTTTT.

Written as DNA, the CDR3 is TGTGCCAGCAGCCCCAGCGGGAGCCCTTTTTACAATGAGCAGTTCTTC. This translates into CASSPSGSPFYNEQFF. The chain links TRBV9 to TRBJ2-1, with TRBD2 identical over 8 bases. This CDR3 is 16 amino acids long. From germline, CDR1 is SGDLS and CDR2 YYNGEE. V was clipped by 4 bases and J by 4 bases; unmatched bases: 10.

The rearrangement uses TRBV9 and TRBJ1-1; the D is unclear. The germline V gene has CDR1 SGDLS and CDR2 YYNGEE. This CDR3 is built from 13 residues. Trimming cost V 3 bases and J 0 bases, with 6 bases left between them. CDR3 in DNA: TGTGCCAGCAGCGAGCAGGTGAACACTGAAGCTTTCTTT. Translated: CASSEQVNTEAFF.

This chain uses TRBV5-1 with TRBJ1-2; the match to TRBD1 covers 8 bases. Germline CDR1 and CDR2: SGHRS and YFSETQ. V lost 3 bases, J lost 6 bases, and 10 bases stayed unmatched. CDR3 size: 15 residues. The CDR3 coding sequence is TGCGCCAGCAGCTACCACAGGGGGAAGGTGGATGGCTACACCTTC. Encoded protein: CASSYHRGKVDGYTF.

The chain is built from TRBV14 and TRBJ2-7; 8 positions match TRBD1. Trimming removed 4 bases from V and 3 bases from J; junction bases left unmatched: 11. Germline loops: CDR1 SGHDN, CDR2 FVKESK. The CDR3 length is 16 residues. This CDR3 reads CASSLPKGQGGYEQYF. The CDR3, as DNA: TGTGCCAGCAGCCTCCCAAAAGGACAGGGAGGCTACGAGCAGTACTTC.

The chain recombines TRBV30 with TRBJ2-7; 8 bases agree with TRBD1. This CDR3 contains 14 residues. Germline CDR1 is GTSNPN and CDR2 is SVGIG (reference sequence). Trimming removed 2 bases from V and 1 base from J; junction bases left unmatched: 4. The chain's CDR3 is CAWSLGTGSYEQYF. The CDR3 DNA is TGTGCCTGGAGTCTGGGGACAGGATCCTACGAGCAGTACTTC.

DNA of the CDR3: TGTGCCAGCAGTTTATTGGACAGAACGTCTGGCTACACCTTC. This gives the protein CASSLLDRTSGYTF. V gene TRBV27 combines with J gene TRBJ1-2; a weak D match, TRBD1 (6 bases). Germline assignment: CDR1 MNHEY and CDR2 SMNVEV (reference sequence). The CDR3 is 14 amino acids. Deletions cut 1 base from V and 7 bases from J, with 13 bases between.

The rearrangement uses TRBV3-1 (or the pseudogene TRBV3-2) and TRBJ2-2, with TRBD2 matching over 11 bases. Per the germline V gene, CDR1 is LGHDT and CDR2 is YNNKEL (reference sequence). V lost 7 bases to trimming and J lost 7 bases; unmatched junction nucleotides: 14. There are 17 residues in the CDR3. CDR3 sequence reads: CASTLDLAGGFVGELFF. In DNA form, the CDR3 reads TGTGCCAGCACCCTTGACCTAGCGGGAGGATTTGTCGGGGAGCTGTTTTTT.

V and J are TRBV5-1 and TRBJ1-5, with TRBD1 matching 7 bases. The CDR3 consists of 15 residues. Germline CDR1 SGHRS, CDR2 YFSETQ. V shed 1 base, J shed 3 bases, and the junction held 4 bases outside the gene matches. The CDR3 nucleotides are TGCGCCAGCAGCTTGACCGGACAGGACAATCAGCCCCAGCATTTT. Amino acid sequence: CASSLTGQDNQPQHF.

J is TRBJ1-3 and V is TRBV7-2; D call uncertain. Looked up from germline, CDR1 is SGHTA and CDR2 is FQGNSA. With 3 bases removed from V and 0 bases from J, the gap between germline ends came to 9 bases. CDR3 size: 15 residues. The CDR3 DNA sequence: TGTGCCAGCAGCTTTTACCTTAGCTCTGGAAACACCATATATTTT. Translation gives CASSFYLSSGNTIYF.

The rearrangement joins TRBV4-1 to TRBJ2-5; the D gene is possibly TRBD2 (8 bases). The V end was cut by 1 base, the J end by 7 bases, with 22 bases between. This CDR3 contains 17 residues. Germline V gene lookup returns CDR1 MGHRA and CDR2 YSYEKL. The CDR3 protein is CASSQGSPRGLAGTQYF. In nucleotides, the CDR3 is TGCGCCAGCAGCCAAGGATCACCTAGGGGGCTAGCGGGGACCCAGTACTTC.

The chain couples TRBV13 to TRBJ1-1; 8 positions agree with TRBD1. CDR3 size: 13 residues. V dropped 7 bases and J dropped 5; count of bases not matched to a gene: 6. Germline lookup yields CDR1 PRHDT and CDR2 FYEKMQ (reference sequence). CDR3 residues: CASMPGGWTEAFF. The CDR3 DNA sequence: TGTGCCAGCATGCCAGGGGGCTGGACTGAAGCTTTCTTT.

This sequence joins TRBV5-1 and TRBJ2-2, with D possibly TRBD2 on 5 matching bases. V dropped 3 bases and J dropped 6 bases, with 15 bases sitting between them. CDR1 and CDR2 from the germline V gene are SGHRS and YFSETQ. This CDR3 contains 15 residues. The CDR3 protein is CASSSLASSPGELFF. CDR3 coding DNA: TGCGCCAGCAGCTCCCTGGCTAGCAGCCCCGGGGAGCTGTTTTTT. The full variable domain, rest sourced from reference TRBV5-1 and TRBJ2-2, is KAGVTQTPRYLIKTRGQQVTLSCSPISGHRSVSWYQQTPGQGLQFLFEYFSETQRNKGNFPGRFSGRQFSNSRSEMNVSTLELGDSALYLCASSSLASSPGELFFGEGSRLTVL.

The CDR3 region is CASSSRVGGQYEQYF. The CDR3 DNA reads as TGTGCCAGCAGCTCTCGCGTGGGGGGGCAGTACGAGCAGTACTTC. The J gene is TRBJ2-7, the V gene TRBV5-6; weak D call: TRBD2 (7 bases). CDR3 length: 15 residues. Germline V gene data show CDR1 as SGHDT and CDR2 as YYEEEE. V was clipped by 3 bases and J by 4 bases, with 17 bases between them.

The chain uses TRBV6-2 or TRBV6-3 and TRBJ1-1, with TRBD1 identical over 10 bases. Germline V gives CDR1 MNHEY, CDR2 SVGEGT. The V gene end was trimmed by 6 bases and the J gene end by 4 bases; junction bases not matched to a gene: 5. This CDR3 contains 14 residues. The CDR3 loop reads CASSPWTGGTEAFF. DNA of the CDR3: TGTGCCAGCAGCCCTTGGACAGGGGGCACTGAAGCTTTCTTT.

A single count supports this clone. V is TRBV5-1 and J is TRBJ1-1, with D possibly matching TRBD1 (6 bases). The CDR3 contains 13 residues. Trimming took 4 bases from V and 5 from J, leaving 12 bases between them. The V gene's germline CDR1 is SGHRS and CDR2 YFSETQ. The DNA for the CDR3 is TGCGCCAGCAGCCCCCTACAGGGAACTGAAGCTTTCTTT. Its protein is CASSPLQGTEAFF.

CDR3 in amino acids: CATSRVTSEIEQYF. The CDR3 nucleotides read TGTGCCACCAGCAGAGTGACTAGCGAAATCGAGCAGTACTTC. The V gene is TRBV15, the J gene TRBJ2-7; 8 bases are a match to TRBD2. This CDR3 contains 14 residues. Per the germline V gene, CDR1 is LNHNV and CDR2 is YYDKDF (reference sequence). The V segment lost 1 base and the J segment 6 bases; nucleotides outside the gene matches: 5. Full variable domain (missing parts from reference TRBV15 and TRBJ2-7): DAMVIQNPRYQVTQFGKPVTLSCSQTLNHNVMYWYQQKSSQAPKLLFHYYDKDFNNEADTPDNFQSRRPNTSFCFLDIRSPGLGDTAMYLCATSRVTSEIEQYFGPGTRLTVT.

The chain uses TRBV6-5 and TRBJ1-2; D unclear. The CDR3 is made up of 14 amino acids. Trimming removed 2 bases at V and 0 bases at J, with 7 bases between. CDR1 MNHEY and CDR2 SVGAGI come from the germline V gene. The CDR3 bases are TGTGCCAGCAGTTACAGCGTTTCTAACTATGGCTACACCTTC. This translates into CASSYSVSNYGYTF.

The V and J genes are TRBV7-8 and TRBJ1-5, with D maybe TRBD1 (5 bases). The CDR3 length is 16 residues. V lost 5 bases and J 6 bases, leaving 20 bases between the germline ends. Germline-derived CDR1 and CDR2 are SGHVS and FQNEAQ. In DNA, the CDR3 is TGTGCCAGCAGCCCGCAAATGGGGGGTCAGAGTCAGCCCCAGCATTTT. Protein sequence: CASSPQMGGQSQPQHF.

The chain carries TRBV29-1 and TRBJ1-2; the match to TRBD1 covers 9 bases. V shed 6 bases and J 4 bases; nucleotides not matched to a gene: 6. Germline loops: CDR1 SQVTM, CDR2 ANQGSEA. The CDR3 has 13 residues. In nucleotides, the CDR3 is TGCAGCGTCGGGACAGGGCTAGGCTATGGCTACACCTTC. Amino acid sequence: CSVGTGLGYGYTF.

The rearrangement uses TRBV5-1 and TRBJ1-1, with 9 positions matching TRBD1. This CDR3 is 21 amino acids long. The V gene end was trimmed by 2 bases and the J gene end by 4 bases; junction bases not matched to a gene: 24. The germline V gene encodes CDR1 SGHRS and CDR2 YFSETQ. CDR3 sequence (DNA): TGCGCCAGCAGCTTTTTCCTAACCCGGGACAGGGAGAGGAAACCAGGCACTGAAGCTTTCTTT. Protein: CASSFFLTRDRERKPGTEAFF.

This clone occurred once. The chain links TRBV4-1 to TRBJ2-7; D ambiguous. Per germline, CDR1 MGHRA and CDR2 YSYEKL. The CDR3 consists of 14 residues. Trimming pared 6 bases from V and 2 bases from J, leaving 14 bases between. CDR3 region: CASRSEFPPYEQYF. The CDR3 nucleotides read TGCGCCAGCAGGAGCGAGTTTCCACCCTACGAGCAGTACTTC.

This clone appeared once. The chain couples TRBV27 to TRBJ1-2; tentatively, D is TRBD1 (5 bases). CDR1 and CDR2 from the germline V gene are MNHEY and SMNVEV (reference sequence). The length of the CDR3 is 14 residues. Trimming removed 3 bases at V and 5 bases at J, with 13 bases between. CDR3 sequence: CASSFTGTLYGYTF. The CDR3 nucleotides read TGTGCCAGCAGTTTCACCGGGACTTTGTATGGCTACACCTTC.

The CDR3 DNA is TGTGCCACCAGCAGCATGGACACGACGTACCAAGAGACCCAGTACTTC. This encodes CATSSMDTTYQETQYF. The rearrangement uses TRBV15 and TRBJ2-5, with TRBD1 as a possible D gene (5 bases). The germline CDR1 and CDR2 sequences are LNHNV and YYDKDF (reference sequence). Between the trimmed V and J ends, which lost 3 bases and 0 bases, there was a span of 14 bases. There are 16 residues in the CDR3.

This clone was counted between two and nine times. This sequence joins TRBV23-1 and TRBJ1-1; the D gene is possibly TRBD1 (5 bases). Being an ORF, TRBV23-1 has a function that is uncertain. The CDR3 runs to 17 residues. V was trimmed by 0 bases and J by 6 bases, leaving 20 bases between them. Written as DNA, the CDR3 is TGCGCCAGCAGTCAATCTGAGAGCTCCCCGGGGGTGGCTGAAGCTTTCTTT. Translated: CASSQSESSPGVAEAFF.

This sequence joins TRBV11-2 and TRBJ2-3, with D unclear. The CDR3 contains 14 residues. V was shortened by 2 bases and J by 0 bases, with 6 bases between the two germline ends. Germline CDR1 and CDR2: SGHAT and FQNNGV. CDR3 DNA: TGTGCCAGCAGCTTACGCGGAAGCACAGATACGCAGTATTTT. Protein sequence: CASSLRGSTDTQYF. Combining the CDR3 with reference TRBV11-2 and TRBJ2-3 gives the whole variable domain EAGVAQSPRYKIIEKRQSVAFWCNPISGHATLYWYQQILGQGPKLLIQFQNNGVVDDSQLPKDRFSAERLKGVDSTLKIQPAKLEDSAVYLCASSLRGSTDTQYFGPGTRLTVL.

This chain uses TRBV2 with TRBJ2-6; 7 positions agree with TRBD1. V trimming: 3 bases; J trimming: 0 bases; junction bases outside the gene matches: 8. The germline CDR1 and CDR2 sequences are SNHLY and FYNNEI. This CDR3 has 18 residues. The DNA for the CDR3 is TGTGCCAGCAGTGACCCGACAGGGAGTCACTCTGGGGCCAACGTCCTGACTTTC. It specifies CASSDPTGSHSGANVLTF. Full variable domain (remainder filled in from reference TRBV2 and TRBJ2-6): EPEVTQTPSHQVTQMGQEVILRCVPISNHLYFYWYRQILGQKVEFLVSFYNNEISEKSEIFDDQFSVERPDGSNFTLKIRSTKLEDSAMYFCASSDPTGSHSGANVLTFGAGSRLTVL.